These 7 T cell receptor beta chains originate from one sample sequenced in a study of blood T cell repertoires in COVID-19. Using immunoSEQ multiplex PCR, the repertoire was profiled, and TCRdb retains in-frame clones only, with some absent. This table holds 180,000 or so clones, over 70% found once. The sequencing sample was made of PBMCs or T cells enriched from blood (not recorded which). These receptors were obtained from a man aged 55 to 70 who had been exposed to COVID-19.

This clone was recorded a few times. This rearrangement joins TRBV6-2 or TRBV6-3 to TRBJ1-6, with 8 bases that match TRBD1. The CDR3 sequence is 14 residues long. J was trimmed by 8 bases and V by 5 bases; bases with no gene match: 5. In germline, CDR1 is MNHEY, CDR2 SVGEGT. CDR3 sequence (DNA): TGTGCCAGCAGTAACAGGGGGATGGATTCACCCCTCCACTTT. As protein: CASSNRGMDSPLHF.

The gene calls are TRBV28 and TRBJ2-7; 9 bases line up with TRBD1. Germline trimming cut 7 bases from V and 2 bases from J; bases unmatched to any gene: 6. The CDR3 is made up of 14 amino acids. Per germline, CDR1 MDHEN and CDR2 SYDVKM. CDR3 amino acids: CASKPGTGPYEQYF. As DNA, the CDR3 is TGTGCCAGCAAACCCGGGACAGGGCCCTACGAGCAGTACTTC.

This clone was recorded only once. The chain employs TRBV28 and TRBJ2-3; 8 nucleotides agree with TRBD1. V lost 5 bases, J lost 6 bases, and 16 bases stayed unmatched. CDR1 is MDHEN, CDR2 SYDVKM, per germline. The CDR3 is made up of 17 amino acids. The CDR3: CASSSPLQGVVYDTQYF. CDR3 bases: TGTGCCAGCAGTAGCCCCTTACAGGGGGTGGTGTACGATACGCAGTATTTT.

The chain couples TRBV10-3 to TRBJ2-1; a possible D gene is TRBD2 (6 bases). The CDR3 consists of 13 residues. Trimming shortened V by 6 bases and J by 7 bases, and 13 bases separated the two germline ends. Germline lookup yields CDR1 ENHRY and CDR2 SYGVKD. This CDR3 reads CAIRPTSQNEQFF. The CDR3 bases are TGTGCCATCAGGCCGACTAGTCAAAATGAGCAGTTCTTC.

As DNA, the CDR3 is TGTGCCTGGAGCTTAACCAGGGGCAACTATGGCTACACCTTC. Protein product: CAWSLTRGNYGYTF. V is TRBV30 and J is TRBJ1-2, with D tentatively TRBD1 (6 bases). Looked up from germline, CDR1 is GTSNPN and CDR2 is SVGIG (reference sequence). The CDR3 is 14 residues long. Trimming cost V 3 bases and J 2 bases, with 13 bases left between them.

This clone was observed at least ten times. The V gene is TRBV4-2, the J gene TRBJ1-1; TRBD1 matches at 8 bases. Trimming at V came to 2 bases and at J to 5 bases, leaving 4 bases not matched to a gene. Germline loops: CDR1 LGHNA, CDR2 YNFKEQ. This CDR3 contains 14 residues. The CDR3 loop is CASSQPQGATEAFF. CDR3 nucleotide sequence: TGTGCCAGCAGCCAACCTCAGGGGGCGACTGAAGCTTTCTTT.

The rearrangement links TRBV3-1 (or the pseudogene TRBV3-2) to TRBJ2-3; D is unresolved. Trimming left V 0 bases short and J 1 base short, with 8 bases between. CDR1 is LGHDT, CDR2 YNNKEL, per germline (reference sequence). CDR3 length equals 15 residues. DNA for the CDR3: TGTGCCAGCAGCCAAGATCGCGCCCGCACAGATACGCAGTATTTT. Protein sequence: CASSQDRARTDTQYF.